A selection of T cell receptor beta chains follows, all from one sample in a study of tumor-infiltrating lymphocytes in primary liver carcinoma. TCRdb independently ran MiXCR on the multiplex PCR reads; one entry per CDR3 protein. The table shows around 32,000 distinct CDR3 sequences, with 60% to 85% occurring only once. Sequencing was done on a sample of liver tumor tissue from sampling region 5. These receptors all stem from a man between 35 and 55 years old with primary liver carcinoma and hepatitis B virus infection. Both conserved end residues are part of each CDR3. A D gene is named only where the DNA matches it firmly. Clone size is not always given. Where it is, it says once, few, many or a class for expanded clones.

j_call: TRBJ2-1; v_call: TRBV6-1; d_call: -; clone_size: -; cdr3_aa: CASSEAQGNKQFF; cdr3_nt: TGTGCCAGCAGTGAAGCGCAGGGAAATAAGCAGTTCTTC
j_call: TRBJ2-2; v_call: TRBV11-2; d_call: TRBD1; clone_size: -; cdr3_aa: CANSFTGVTGELFF; cdr3_nt: TGTGCTAACAGCTTTACAGGGGTTACCGGGGAGCTGTTCTTT
j_call: TRBJ2-1; v_call: TRBV29-1; d_call: TRBD1; clone_size: -; cdr3_aa: CNLRQGDNEQFF; cdr3_nt: TGCAACCTCAGACAGGGAGATAATGAGCAGTTCTTC
j_call: TRBJ2-1; v_call: TRBV5-5; d_call: -; clone_size: -; cdr3_aa: CASSPGQCSYSEHFF; cdr3_nt: TGTGCCAGCAGCCCTGGACAGTGTTCCTACAGTGAACACTTCTTC
j_call: TRBJ2-7; v_call: TRBV5-4; d_call: -; clone_size: -; cdr3_aa: CASSFDRGNLYEQYF; cdr3_nt: TGTGCCAGCAGCTTCGACCGCGGGAACCTCTACGAGCAGTACTTC
j_call: TRBJ1-3; v_call: TRBV6-1; d_call: -; clone_size: once; cdr3_aa: CATPAGDSENTIYF; cdr3_nt: TGTGCCACCCCTGCGGGCGACTCCGAAAACACCATATATTTT
j_call: TRBJ2-1; v_call: TRBV30; d_call: -; clone_size: many; cdr3_aa: CAWSVLLRDEQFF; cdr3_nt: TGTGCCTGGAGTGTACTTCTCCGGGATGAGCAGTTCTTC
j_call: TRBJ1-4; v_call: TRBV11-2; d_call: -; clone_size: -; cdr3_aa: CASNKIPGGTSEKLFF; cdr3_nt: TGTGCCAGCAACAAGATTCCAGGAGGAACAAGTGAAAAACTGTTTTTC
j_call: TRBJ1-6; v_call: TRBV4-1; d_call: TRBD1; clone_size: -; cdr3_aa: CASSHHLQGADSFPHF; cdr3_nt: TGCGCCAGCAGCCACCACCTACAGGGGGCGGATTCATTCCCCCACTTT
j_call: TRBJ1-4; v_call: TRBV11-2; d_call: -; clone_size: -; cdr3_aa: CANSLDVFANEKLFF; cdr3_nt: TGTGCCAACAGCTTAGACGTGTTCGCCAATGAAAAACTGTTTTTT
j_call: TRBJ2-2; v_call: TRBV29-1; d_call: -; clone_size: once; cdr3_aa: CSVEGGSGDTGELFF; cdr3_nt: TGCAGCGTTGAAGGCGGGTCAGGGGACACCGGGGAGCTGTTTTTT
j_call: TRBJ1-6; v_call: TRBV30; d_call: -; clone_size: -; cdr3_aa: CAWRGGNTYNSPLNF; cdr3_nt: TGTGCCTGGAGGGGTGGCAACACCTATAATTCACCCCTTAACTTT
j_call: TRBJ2-1; v_call: TRBV4-2; d_call: TRBD2; clone_size: many; cdr3_aa: CASSPVAGVAGVDEQFF; cdr3_nt: TGTGCCAGCAGCCCTGTCGCGGGTGTAGCGGGAGTCGATGAGCAGTTCTTC
j_call: TRBJ1-6; v_call: TRBV28; d_call: -; clone_size: -; cdr3_aa: CASSLLGGGNLPPHF; cdr3_nt: TGTGCCAGCAGTTTACTCGGGGGTGGGAATTTACCCCCCCACTTT
j_call: TRBJ2-1; v_call: TRBV7-6; d_call: -; clone_size: few; cdr3_aa: CARSGSGNEQFF; cdr3_nt: TGTGCCCGCAGCGGCTCGGGGAATGAGCAGTTCTTC
j_call: TRBJ2-2; v_call: TRBV4-2; d_call: -; clone_size: -; cdr3_aa: CGSSQQRFCQVNTGELFF; cdr3_nt: TGTGGCAGCAGCCAGCAGCGATTTTGTCAGGTGAATACCGGGGAGCTGTTTTTT
j_call: TRBJ2-3; v_call: TRBV4-1; d_call: TRBD2; clone_size: -; cdr3_aa: CASSRPGLVGGPQGTDTQYF; cdr3_nt: TGCGCCAGCAGCCGACCGGGACTAGTGGGAGGGCCGCAGGGCACAGATACGCAGTATTTT
j_call: TRBJ2-6; v_call: TRBV7-9; d_call: TRBD1; clone_size: -; cdr3_aa: CASSGRDRDSSEANVLTF; cdr3_nt: TGTGCCAGCAGCGGCCGGGACAGGGACAGCTCTGAGGCCAACGTCCTGACTTTT
j_call: TRBJ2-7; v_call: TRBV4-2; d_call: TRBD2; clone_size: many; cdr3_aa: CASSQYGLAGIGSYEQYF; cdr3_nt: TGTGCCAGCAGCCAATACGGACTAGCGGGAATCGGGTCCTACGAGCAGTACTTC
j_call: TRBJ2-2; v_call: TRBV12-3/TRBV12-4; d_call: -; clone_size: -; cdr3_aa: CTSSPSDGELLF; cdr3_nt: TGTACCAGCAGCCCCTCTGACGGGGAGCTGTTATTT
j_call: TRBJ1-1; v_call: TRBV11-2; d_call: -; clone_size: -; cdr3_aa: CTSSFLQGNTEAYF; cdr3_nt: TGTACCAGCAGCTTTTTACAAGGGAACACTGAAGCTTACTTT
j_call: TRBJ2-2; v_call: TRBV5-1; d_call: -; clone_size: -; cdr3_aa: CARSLVQGYTGEPFF; cdr3_nt: TGCGCCAGAAGCTTGGTACAGGGTTACACCGGGGAGCCGTTTTTT
j_call: TRBJ2-1; v_call: TRBV9; d_call: TRBD1; clone_size: -; cdr3_aa: CASSPGQGVVNEQFF; cdr3_nt: TGTGCCAGCAGCCCAGGACAGGGGGTTGTGAATGAGCAGTTCTTC
j_call: TRBJ2-3; v_call: TRBV11-2; d_call: -; clone_size: -; cdr3_aa: CVSSLEGGNTDTQYF; cdr3_nt: TGTGTCAGCAGCTTAGAAGGGGGGAATACAGATACGCAGTATTTT
j_call: TRBJ2-5; v_call: TRBV11-2; d_call: -; clone_size: -; cdr3_aa: CASSLVLKEAQYF; cdr3_nt: TGTGCCAGCAGCTTAGTTCTCAAAGAGGCCCAGTACTTC
j_call: TRBJ1-4; v_call: TRBV11-2; d_call: -; clone_size: medium-sized; cdr3_aa: CASTPGTYVPGLFF; cdr3_nt: TGTGCCAGCACCCCCGGGACGTACGTCCCGGGACTGTTTTTT
j_call: TRBJ2-3; v_call: TRBV4-2; d_call: TRBD2; clone_size: -; cdr3_aa: CASSHVALLAGARDTQYF; cdr3_nt: TGTGCCAGCAGCCATGTGGCGCTTCTAGCGGGAGCGAGAGATACCCAGTATTTT
j_call: TRBJ1-1; v_call: TRBV10-2; d_call: -; clone_size: few; cdr3_aa: CASRGGGANTGAFF; cdr3_nt: TGCGCCTCAAGGGGCGGGGGGGCCAACACTGGAGCTTTCTTT
j_call: TRBJ2-7; v_call: TRBV6-6; d_call: -; clone_size: -; cdr3_aa: CAISYTSRRGSEQYF; cdr3_nt: TGTGCCATCAGTTACACGAGTCGCAGGGGTAGCGAGCAGTACTTC
j_call: TRBJ2-5; v_call: TRBV11-2; d_call: TRBD2; clone_size: -; cdr3_aa: CARSQTPGGGKETPYF; cdr3_nt: TGTGCCAGGAGTCAAACTCCTGGCGGGGGGAAAGAGACCCCGTATTTC
j_call: TRBJ2-2; v_call: TRBV29-1; d_call: -; clone_size: -; cdr3_aa: CSVVLQETTVELFF; cdr3_nt: TGCAGCGTTGTATTACAGGAGACCACCGTGGAGCTGTTTTTT
j_call: TRBJ1-1; v_call: TRBV14; d_call: TRBD1; clone_size: -; cdr3_aa: CASSQDSQDRSETFF; cdr3_nt: TGTGCCAGCAGCCAAGATTCCCAGGACAGGTCGGAAACTTTCTTT
j_call: TRBJ2-3; v_call: TRBV7-8; d_call: -; clone_size: once; cdr3_aa: CASWELDEVTQYF; cdr3_nt: TGTGCCAGCTGGGAGTTGGACGAGGTTACGCAGTATTTT
j_call: TRBJ2-7; v_call: TRBV4-2; d_call: TRBD2; clone_size: -; cdr3_aa: CASNQAASGVAYEQYF; cdr3_nt: TGTGCCAGCAACCAAGCGGCCAGCGGGGTTGCCTACGAGCAGTACTTC